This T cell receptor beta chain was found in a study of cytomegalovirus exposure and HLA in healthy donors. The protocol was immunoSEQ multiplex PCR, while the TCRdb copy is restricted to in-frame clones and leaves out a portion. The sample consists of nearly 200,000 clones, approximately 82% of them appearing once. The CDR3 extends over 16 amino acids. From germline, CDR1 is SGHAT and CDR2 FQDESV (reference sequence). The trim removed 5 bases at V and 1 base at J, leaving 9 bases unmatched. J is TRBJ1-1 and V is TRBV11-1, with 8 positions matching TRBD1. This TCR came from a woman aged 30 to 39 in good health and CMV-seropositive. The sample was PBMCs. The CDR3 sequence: CASSLIWDRSNTEAFF. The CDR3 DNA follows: TGTGCCAGCAGCCTTATATGGGACAGGTCGAACACTGAAGCTTTCTTT.